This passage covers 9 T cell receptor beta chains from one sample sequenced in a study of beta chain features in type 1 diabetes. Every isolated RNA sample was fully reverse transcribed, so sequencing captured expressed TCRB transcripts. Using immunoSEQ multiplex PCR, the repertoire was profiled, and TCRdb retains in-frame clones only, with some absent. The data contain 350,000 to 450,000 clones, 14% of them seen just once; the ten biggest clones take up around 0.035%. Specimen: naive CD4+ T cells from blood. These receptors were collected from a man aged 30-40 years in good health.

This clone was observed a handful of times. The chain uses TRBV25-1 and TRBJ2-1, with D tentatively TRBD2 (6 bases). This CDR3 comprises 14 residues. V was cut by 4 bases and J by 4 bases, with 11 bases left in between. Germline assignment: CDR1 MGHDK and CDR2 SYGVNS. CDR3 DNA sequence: TGTGCCAGCAGTGTGGACTATCCTTACAATGAGCAGTTCTTC. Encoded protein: CASSVDYPYNEQFF.

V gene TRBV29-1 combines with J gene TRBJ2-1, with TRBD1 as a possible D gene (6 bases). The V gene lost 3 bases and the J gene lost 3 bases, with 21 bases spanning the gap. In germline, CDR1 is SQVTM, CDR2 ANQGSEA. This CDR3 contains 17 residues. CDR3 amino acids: CSVDVVRGWTDYNEQFF. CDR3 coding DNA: TGCAGCGTTGACGTAGTTCGCGGTTGGACAGACTACAATGAGCAGTTCTTC.

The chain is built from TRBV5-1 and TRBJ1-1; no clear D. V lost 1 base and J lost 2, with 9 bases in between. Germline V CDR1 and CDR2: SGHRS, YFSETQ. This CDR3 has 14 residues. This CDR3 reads CASSLWGDNTEAFF. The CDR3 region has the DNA TGCGCCAGCAGCTTGTGGGGTGATAACACTGAAGCTTTCTTT. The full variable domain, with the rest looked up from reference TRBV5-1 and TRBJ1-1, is KAGVTQTPRYLIKTRGQQVTLSCSPISGHRSVSWYQQTPGQGLQFLFEYFSETQRNKGNFPGRFSGRQFSNSRSEMNVSTLELGDSALYLCASSLWGDNTEAFFGQGTRLTVV.

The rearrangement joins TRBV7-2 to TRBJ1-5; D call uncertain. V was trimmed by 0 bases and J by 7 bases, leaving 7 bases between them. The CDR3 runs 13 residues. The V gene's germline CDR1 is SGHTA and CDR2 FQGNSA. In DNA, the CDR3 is TGTGCCAGCAGCTTAGCCGGCCCGCAGCCCCAGCATTTT. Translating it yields CASSLAGPQPQHF.

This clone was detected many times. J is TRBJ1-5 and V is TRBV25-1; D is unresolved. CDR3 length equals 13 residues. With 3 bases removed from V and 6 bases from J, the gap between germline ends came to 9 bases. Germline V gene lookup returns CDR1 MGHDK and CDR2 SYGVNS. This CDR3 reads CASSENSGQPQHF. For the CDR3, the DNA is TGTGCCAGCAGTGAGAATTCGGGTCAGCCCCAGCATTTT.

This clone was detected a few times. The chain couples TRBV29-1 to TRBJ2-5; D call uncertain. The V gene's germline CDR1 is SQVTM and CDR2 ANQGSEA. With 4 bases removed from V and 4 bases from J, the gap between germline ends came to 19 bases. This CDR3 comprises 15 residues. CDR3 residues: CSVGAWQVRAETQYF. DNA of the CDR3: TGCAGCGTTGGGGCGTGGCAGGTCCGGGCAGAGACCCAGTACTTC.

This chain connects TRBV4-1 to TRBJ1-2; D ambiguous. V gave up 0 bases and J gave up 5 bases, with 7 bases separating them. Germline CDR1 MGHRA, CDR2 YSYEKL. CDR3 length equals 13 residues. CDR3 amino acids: CASSQDSVYGYTF. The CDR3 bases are TGCGCCAGCAGCCAAGACAGCGTATATGGCTACACCTTC.

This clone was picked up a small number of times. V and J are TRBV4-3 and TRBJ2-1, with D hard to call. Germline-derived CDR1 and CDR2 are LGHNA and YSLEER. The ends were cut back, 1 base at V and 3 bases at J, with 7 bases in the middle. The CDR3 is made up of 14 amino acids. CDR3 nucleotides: TGCGCCAGCAGCCAAGGACTGAGCTACAATGAGCAGTTCTTC. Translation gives CASSQGLSYNEQFF.

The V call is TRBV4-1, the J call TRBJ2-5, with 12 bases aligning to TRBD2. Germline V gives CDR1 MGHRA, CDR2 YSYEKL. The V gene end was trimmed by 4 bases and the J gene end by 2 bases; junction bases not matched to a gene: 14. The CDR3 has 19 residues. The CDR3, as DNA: TGCGCCAGCAGCCGAACCACGAAATCTAGCGGGGGGGCACAAGAGACCCAGTACTTC. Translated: CASSRTTKSSGGAQETQYF.